The clone carrying this T cell receptor beta chain occurred a few times. Authors' methods: Researchers report that nucleated cell counts were estimated from reference gene primer amplification. Measured with immunoSEQ multiplex PCR; TCRdb has only the in-frame clones, and not every one. That table furnishes V, J and clone size, whereas the DNA furnished D and trimming. Altogether under 350,000 clones are present, roughly 90% being singletons, with the ten largest covering about 1.8%. This sample stems from a study of blood T cell repertoires in COVID-19. Study details: The cDNA or gDNA used as material had been derived from T cells, B-cell-depleted T cells, or PBMCs.

The germline CDR1 and CDR2 sequences are MNHEY and SVGAGI. There are 14 residues in the CDR3. This clonotype was obtained from a woman aged 40 to 50 who had recovered from COVID-19. The sample consisted of PBMCs or T cells enriched from blood (not recorded which). The rearrangement uses TRBV6-5 and TRBJ2-7, with TRBD2 identical over 7 bases. The CDR3 sequence is CATVLGGVSYEQYF. The CDR3 nucleotides are TGTGCGACCGTTCTGGGGGGGGTCTCCTACGAGCAGTACTTC.